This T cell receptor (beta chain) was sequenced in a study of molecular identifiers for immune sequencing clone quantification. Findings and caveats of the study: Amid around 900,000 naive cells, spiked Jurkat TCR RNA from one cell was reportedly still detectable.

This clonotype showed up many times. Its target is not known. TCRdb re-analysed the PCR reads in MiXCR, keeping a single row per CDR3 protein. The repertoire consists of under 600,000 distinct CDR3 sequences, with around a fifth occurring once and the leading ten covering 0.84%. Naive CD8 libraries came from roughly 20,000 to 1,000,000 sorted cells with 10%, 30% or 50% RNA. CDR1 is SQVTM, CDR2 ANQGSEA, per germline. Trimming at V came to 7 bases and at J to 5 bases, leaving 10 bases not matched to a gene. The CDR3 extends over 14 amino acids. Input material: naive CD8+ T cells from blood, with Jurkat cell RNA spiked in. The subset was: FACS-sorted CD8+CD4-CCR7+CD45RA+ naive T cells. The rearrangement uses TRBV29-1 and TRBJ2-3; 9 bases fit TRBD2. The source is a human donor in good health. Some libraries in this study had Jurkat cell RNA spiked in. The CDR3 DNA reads TGCAGCGCTCAGATAGCGGGAGAATTAGATACGCAGTATTTT. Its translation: CSAQIAGELDTQYF.